This is a list of T cell receptor beta chains from one sample in a study of cytomegalovirus exposure and HLA in healthy donors. The repertoire was sequenced with immunoSEQ multiplex PCR; TCRdb's copy has only in-frame clones and lacks some. This sample has some 170,000 clones, with 65% to 80% found just once. Sequenced material: PBMCs. The receptors were gathered from a woman under 40 in good health and CMV-seronegative. Both conserved end residues are part of each CDR3. D genes are given only for firm matches. Only part of the rows carry a size: once, few, many, or a class if the clone is expanded.

D | J | size | V | CDR3 | DNA
- | TRBJ1-5 | - | TRBV9 | CASSGDWGLQPQHF | TGTGCCAGCAGCGGGGACTGGGGATTGCAGCCCCAGCATTTT
TRBD1 | TRBJ2-7 | - | TRBV18 | CASSRPGQGVSYEQYF | TGTGCCAGCTCACGTCCGGGACAGGGGGTCTCCTACGAGCAGTACTTC
TRBD1 | TRBJ2-5 | - | TRBV7-2 | CASSSDRDWETQYF | TGTGCCAGCAGCTCTGACAGGGATTGGGAGACCCAGTACTTC
TRBD1 | TRBJ2-1 | - | TRBV10-3 | CASCEGQDNEQFF | TGTGCCAGCTGTGAGGGACAGGACAATGAGCAGTTCTTC
- | TRBJ1-3 | - | TRBV2 | CASSERGSLGNTIYF | TGTGCCAGCAGTGAACGGGGTTCGTTGGGAAACACCATATATTTT
TRBD1 | TRBJ2-1 | once | TRBV7-3 | CASSAYRGQYNEQFF | TGTGCCAGCAGCGCCTACAGGGGACAATACAATGAGCAGTTCTTC
- | TRBJ2-7 | - | TRBV5-6 | CASSLAATASYEQYF | TGTGCCAGCAGCTTGGCCGCGACAGCGTCCTACGAGCAGTACTTC
- | TRBJ1-1 | - | TRBV5-1 | CASSRLGLQGGTEAFF | TGCGCCAGCAGCCGGTTAGGGCTACAGGGCGGCACTGAAGCTTTCTTT
- | TRBJ1-1 | - | TRBV29-1 | CSVEDGTRFRTEAFF | TGCAGCGTTGAAGACGGGACACGCTTTCGAACTGAAGCTTTCTTT
TRBD1 | TRBJ1-5 | - | TRBV27 | CASSPYRGQDQPQHF | TGTGCCAGCAGTCCCTACAGGGGGCAGGATCAGCCCCAGCATTTT
TRBD1 | TRBJ1-2 | - | TRBV28 | CASRWTGGGYTF | TGTGCCAGCAGGTGGACAGGGGGTGGCTACACCTTC
TRBD1 | TRBJ2-1 | - | TRBV10-3 | CAISEEYRGNEQFF | TGTGCCATCAGTGAGGAATACAGGGGCAATGAGCAGTTCTTC
- | TRBJ1-1 | - | TRBV27 | CASSRIREAFTEAFF | TGTGCCAGCAGCCGAATCCGGGAGGCATTCACTGAAGCTTTCTTT
TRBD2 | TRBJ2-7 | - | TRBV15 | CATSFPGGGCEQYF | TGTGCCACCAGCTTCCCGGGCGGGGGATGCGAGCAGTACTTC
TRBD1 | TRBJ1-2 | - | TRBV9 | CASSSGQGKGGYTF | TGTGCCAGCAGCTCGGGACAGGGAAAAGGTGGCTACACCTTC
- | TRBJ1-4 | - | TRBV9 | CASSVNVQEDEKLFF | TGTGCCAGCAGCGTAAACGTGCAGGAGGATGAAAAACTGTTTTTT
- | TRBJ1-2 | few | TRBV29-1 | CSVVPGGDGYPF | TGCAGCGTTGTCCCGGGGGGAGATGGCTACCCCTTC
- | TRBJ2-7 | - | TRBV5-1 | CASSFGAGGVSDEQCF | TGCGCCAGCAGCTTTGGGGCAGGAGGGGTGAGCGACGAGCAGTGCTTC
- | TRBJ1-1 | once | TRBV20-1 | CSALRDTEAFF | TGCAGTGCCCTCCGCGACACTGAAGCTTTCTTT
TRBD1 | TRBJ2-1 | - | TRBV11-2 | CASSHPGQGSNEQFF | TGTGCCAGCAGTCATCCGGGACAGGGTTCCAATGAGCAGTTCTTC
TRBD2 | TRBJ2-5 | - | TRBV7-3 | CASSSLGGAQYF | TGTGCCAGCAGCTCCTTGGGGGGGGCCCAGTACTTC
- | TRBJ2-2 | - | TRBV5-1 | CASSLETTNTGELFF | TGCGCCAGCAGCTTGGAGACGACTAACACCGGGGAGCTGTTTTTT
TRBD1 | TRBJ1-3 | few | TRBV5-4 | CASSSRTGGLSSGNTIYF | TGTGCCAGCAGCTCCCGGACAGGCGGCCTTTCTTCTGGAAACACCATATATTTT
- | TRBJ2-7 | - | TRBV4-3 | CASSQRVHDEQYF | TGCGCCAGCAGCCAACGGGTGCACGACGAGCAGTACTTC
- | TRBJ1-3 | - | TRBV5-5 | CASSTGTLGNTIYF | TGTGCCAGCAGCACCGGGACACTCGGAAACACCATATATTTT